A selection of T cell receptor beta chains follows, all from one sample in a study of blood T cells in healthy people across ages. TCRdb fed the 5' RACE reads into MiXCR, producing one record per CDR3 protein. The repertoire has about 1.6 million distinct CDR3 sequences, around 35% of them found once; the top ten carry around 11%. Sequencing was done on a sample of blood. These receptors were collected from a woman in her 30s in good health. The CDR3 runs from the conserved cysteine through the conserved F or W. A D gene is named only where the DNA matches it firmly. Expanded clones get a size class; other rows say once, few or many, or leave the size out.

v_call	j_call	clone_size	d_call	cdr3_nt	cdr3_aa
TRBV4-3	TRBJ2-5	NA	NA	TGCGCCAGCAGCCAAGGGGTCTCTCCCGCGGAGACCCAGTACTTC	CASSQGVSPAETQYF
TRBV11-2	TRBJ2-7	NA	NA	TGTGCCAGCAGCGCGGGACGGTTGGAGCAGTACTTC	CASSAGRLEQYF
TRBV3-1	TRBJ2-1	few	TRBD2	TGTGCCAGCAGCCAAGATGGACTAGCGGGAGGAGGTGAGCAGTTCTTC	CASSQDGLAGGGEQFF
TRBV10-2	TRBJ2-7	few	NA	TGCGCCAGCAGTGAGTCCAGGGGGGCCTGGTTGTACGAGCAGTACTTC	CASSESRGAWLYEQYF
TRBV5-1	TRBJ2-7	NA	NA	TGCGCCAGCAGGACGGACACCTATACCTACGAGCAGTACTTC	CASRTDTYTYEQYF
TRBV29-1	TRBJ2-1	many	NA	TGCAGCTTTCTCGGGACGCCAGGGAATGAGCAGTTCTTC	CSFLGTPGNEQFF
TRBV6-6	TRBJ2-7	NA	NA	TGTGCCAGCAGTCTACATAGCTCCTACGAGCAGTACTTC	CASSLHSSYEQYF
TRBV2	TRBJ2-1	few	TRBD1	TGTGCCAGCAGGGCATCCGCCCGCGACAGGGGGGATGAGCAGTTCTTC	CASRASARDRGDEQFF
TRBV20-1	TRBJ1-4	NA	TRBD1	TGCAGTGCTAGGACAGGGGACCTTTCTAATGAAAAACTGTTTTTT	CSARTGDLSNEKLFF
TRBV5-1	TRBJ2-3	NA	NA	TGCGCCAGCAGCTTGGAGGGGGGTAGTGCAGATACGCAGTATTTT	CASSLEGGSADTQYF
TRBV12-3/TRBV12-4	TRBJ2-3	NA	NA	TGTGCCGGCAGTTGGGCCAAGTCTAGCACGGATACGCAGTATTTT	CAGSWAKSSTDTQYF
TRBV13	TRBJ2-5	few	TRBD2	TGTGCCAGCAGCTTGTCACTAGCGGGAGCAACCCAAGAGACCCAGTACTTC	CASSLSLAGATQETQYF
TRBV20-1	TRBJ2-3	NA	NA	TGCAGTGCTAGAAGGGCTCGGGGGTTATCAACAGATACGCAGTATTTT	CSARRARGLSTDTQYF